A selection of T cell receptor beta chains follows, all from one sample in a study of blood T cell repertoires in COVID-19. Libraries were prepared by immunoSEQ multiplex PCR; TCRdb keeps only in-frame clonotypes and omits some of them. The sample includes around 150,000 clones, 77% of them seen just once. The sequenced sample consisted of peripheral blood. The receptors derive from a man aged 70-80 years with acute or convalescent COVID-19. Each CDR3 is given with its conserved first and last residue.

j_call v_call cdr3_aa
TRBJ1-1 TRBV18 CASSPRPGTEAFF
TRBJ2-1 TRBV7-2 CASSLVQGAYNEQFF
TRBJ1-2 TRBV18 CASSLSGTGINYGYTF
TRBJ2-3 TRBV11-3 CASSLKRRGAGGDTQYF
TRBJ2-3 TRBV5-4 CASSGWDYLTDTQYF
TRBJ2-5 TRBV4-1 CASSQEGTAQETQYF
TRBJ2-2 TRBV10-3 CAISEPGTGIPGELFF
TRBJ1-6 TRBV30 CAWSAQGNSPLHF
TRBJ2-5 TRBV9 CASSEGTGTGQETQYF
TRBJ2-5 TRBV13 CASSSDRESETQYF
TRBJ1-6 TRBV11-2 CASSSGGQGSSYNSPLHF
TRBJ2-3 TRBV9 CASSATPRTSGTGDTQYF
TRBJ2-5 TRBV13 CASGMGGQGVETQYF
TRBJ2-3 TRBV27 CASSNSQGRDTQYF
TRBJ2-3 TRBV11-2 CASSWDTNTDTQYF
TRBJ1-4 TRBV6-4 CASSDSTGEKLFF
TRBJ2-3 TRBV10-3 CAISLAGTTDTQYF
TRBJ2-7 TRBV11-3 CASSSNWTSGRKGSYEQYF
TRBJ2-7 TRBV7-2 CASSLVAGGFAAYEQYF
TRBJ2-7 TRBV7-2 CASSLSGVEQYF
TRBJ2-4 TRBV30 CAWSVQTGVSKNIQYF
TRBJ2-7 TRBV12-3/TRBV12-4 CASSPSSYEQYF
TRBJ2-2 TRBV19 CASSMTAHTGELFF
TRBJ2-2 TRBV3-1/TRBV3-2 CASSPPVWDSGGPNTGELFF
TRBJ1-4 TRBV6-6 CASSAQGTEKLFF
TRBJ2-5 TRBV2 CASARGASGGAVTETQYF
TRBJ2-1 TRBV11-3 CASSFGLAGYNEQFF
TRBJ2-3 TRBV12-2 CASRPLGQGGKLFNSTDTQYF
TRBJ1-3 TRBV2 CASSADRSNTIYF
TRBJ1-1 TRBV12-3/TRBV12-4 CASSLWRTEAFF
TRBJ2-3 TRBV14 CASSPPAGGPPSTDTQYF
TRBJ2-7 TRBV27 CASSLSGSGRAHEQYF
TRBJ2-5 TRBV29-1 CSVGTGGFQETQYF
TRBJ1-1 TRBV2 CASRQGLEAFF
TRBJ1-4 TRBV6-5 CASSNDREKLFF
TRBJ1-2 TRBV9 CASSVGQQGTYYGYTF